The clone carrying this T cell receptor (beta chain) was counted between two and nine times. Its target is unknown. The trim removed 0 bases at V and 3 bases at J, leaving 2 bases unmatched. Germline CDR1 and CDR2: SGHNT and YYREEE (reference sequence). CDR3 length equals 14 residues. It was via CD45RO/CCR7/CD25/CD127/CD95/CD27 that CD4+ naive, central memory, regulatory and stem cell-like memory cells were sorted. The data were taken from a study of beta chain features in type 1 diabetes. As for the study in general: Comparable age, gender and cell yields were observed in patients relative to healthy donors. Findings and limits, study-wide: A pattern of fewer insertions and more deletions at VDJ junctions was seen in type 1 diabetes patients. For patients, the naive, central memory and Treg TCRB repertoires appeared more alike than for healthy donors.

The authors reverse transcribed all of the isolated RNA, so sequencing captured expressed TCRB transcripts. Assay: immunoSEQ multiplex PCR; the TCRdb copy retains only in-frame clones and omits some. The repertoire holds around 500,000 clones, with roughly 10% as singletons. This chain connects TRBV5-4 to TRBJ2-7; 8 bases match TRBD1. Sequencing used naive CD4+ T cells from blood. The sequence derives from a woman between 18 and 29 years old in good health. This CDR3 reads CASSLGQGLYEQYF. The CDR3 DNA is TGTGCCAGCAGCTTGGGACAGGGGCTCTACGAGCAGTACTTC.